This T cell receptor (beta chain) was retrieved from a study of T-cell reconstitution after alpha-beta-depleted transplantation in children. V was cut by 6 bases and J by 5 bases, with 17 bases left in between. This CDR3 spans 13 amino acids. Germline loops: CDR1 SQVTM, CDR2 ANQGSEA. This clonotype appeared many times. The authors prepared the TCRbeta library with unique molecular identifiers. MiXCR, run by TCRdb on the PCR reads, gives a single entry per CDR3 protein. Of tens of thousands of distinct CDR3 sequences listed, roughly 6.6% are singletons. The material was PBMCs from the stem cell graft donor, obtained from the stem cell graft. The sequence derives from a human donor who donated a stem cell graft to a child with acute lymphoblastic leukemia. This rearrangement joins TRBV29-1 to TRBJ2-7, with D possibly matching TRBD1 (6 bases). The CDR3 coding sequence is TGCAGCGTCATCCAACAGGGATCCCACGAGCAGTACTTC. This encodes CSVIQQGSHEQYF.